This T cell receptor beta chain came from a study of blood T cell repertoires in COVID-19. Overall study: The analysed material was cDNA or gDNA that came from T cells, B-cell-depleted T cells, or PBMCs.

Original handling: Amplification with reference gene primers provided the estimates of nucleated cell counts. TCRdb's table, derived via immunoSEQ multiplex PCR, lists solely in-frame clones and lacks some. D and trimming come from the DNA, and the V and J calls and clone size come from that table. Of around 150,000 clones listed, 70% to 85% were seen once; the top ten hold roughly 7%. Enrolment of Seattle patients took place during active infection, and they were followed longitudinally. The CDR3 runs to 17 residues. J gave up 5 bases and V 4 bases, and 15 bases lay outside the gene matches. Germline V gene lookup returns CDR1 SGHRS and CDR2 YFSETQ.

The rearrangement links TRBV5-1 to TRBJ2-3, with 8 bases lining up with TRBD1. The TCR comes from a woman between 35 and 50 years old with COVID-19, enrolled during active disease. Sequenced: peripheral blood. CDR3 loop: CASSPDRDRPSGDTQYF. Written as DNA, the CDR3 is TGCGCCAGCAGCCCAGACAGGGACAGGCCATCGGGAGATACGCAGTATTTT.